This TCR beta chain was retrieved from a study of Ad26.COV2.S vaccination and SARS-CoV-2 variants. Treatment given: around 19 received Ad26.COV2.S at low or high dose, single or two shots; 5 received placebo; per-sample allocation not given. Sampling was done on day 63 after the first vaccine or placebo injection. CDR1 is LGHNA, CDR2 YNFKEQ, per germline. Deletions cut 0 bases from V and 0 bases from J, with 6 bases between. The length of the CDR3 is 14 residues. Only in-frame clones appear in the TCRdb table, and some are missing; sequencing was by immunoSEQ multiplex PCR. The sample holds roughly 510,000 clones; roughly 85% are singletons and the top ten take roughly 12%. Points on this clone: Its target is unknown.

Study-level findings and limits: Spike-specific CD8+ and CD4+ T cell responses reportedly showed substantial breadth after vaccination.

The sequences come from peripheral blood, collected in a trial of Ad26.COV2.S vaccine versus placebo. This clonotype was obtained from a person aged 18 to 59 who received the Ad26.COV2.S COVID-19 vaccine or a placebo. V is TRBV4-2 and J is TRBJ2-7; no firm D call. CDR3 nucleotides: TGTGCCAGCAGCCAAGAGCTCCACTCCTACGAGCAGTACTTC. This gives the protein CASSQELHSYEQYF.